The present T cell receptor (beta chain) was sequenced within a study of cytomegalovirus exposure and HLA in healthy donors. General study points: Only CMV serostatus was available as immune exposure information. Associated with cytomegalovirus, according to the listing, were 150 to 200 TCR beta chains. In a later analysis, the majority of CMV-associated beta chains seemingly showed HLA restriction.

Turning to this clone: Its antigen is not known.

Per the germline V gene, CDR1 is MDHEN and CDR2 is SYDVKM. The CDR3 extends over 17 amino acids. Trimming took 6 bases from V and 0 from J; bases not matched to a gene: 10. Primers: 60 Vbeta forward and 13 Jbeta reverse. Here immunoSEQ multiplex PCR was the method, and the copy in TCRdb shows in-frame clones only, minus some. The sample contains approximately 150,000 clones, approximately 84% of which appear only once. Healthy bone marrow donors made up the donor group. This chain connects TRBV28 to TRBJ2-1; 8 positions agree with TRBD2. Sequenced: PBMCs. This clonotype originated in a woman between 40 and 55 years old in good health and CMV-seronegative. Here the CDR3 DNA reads TGTGCCAGCAGCTATCCGGGGGGGGTAAGCTCCTACAATGAGCAGTTCTTC. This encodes CASSYPGGVSSYNEQFF. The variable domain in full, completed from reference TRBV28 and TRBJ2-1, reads DVKVTQSSRYLVKRTGEKVFLECVQDMDHENMFWYRQDPGLGLRLIYFSYDVKMKEKGDIPEGYSVSREKKERFSLILESASTNQTSMYLCASSYPGGVSSYNEQFFGPGTRLTVL.